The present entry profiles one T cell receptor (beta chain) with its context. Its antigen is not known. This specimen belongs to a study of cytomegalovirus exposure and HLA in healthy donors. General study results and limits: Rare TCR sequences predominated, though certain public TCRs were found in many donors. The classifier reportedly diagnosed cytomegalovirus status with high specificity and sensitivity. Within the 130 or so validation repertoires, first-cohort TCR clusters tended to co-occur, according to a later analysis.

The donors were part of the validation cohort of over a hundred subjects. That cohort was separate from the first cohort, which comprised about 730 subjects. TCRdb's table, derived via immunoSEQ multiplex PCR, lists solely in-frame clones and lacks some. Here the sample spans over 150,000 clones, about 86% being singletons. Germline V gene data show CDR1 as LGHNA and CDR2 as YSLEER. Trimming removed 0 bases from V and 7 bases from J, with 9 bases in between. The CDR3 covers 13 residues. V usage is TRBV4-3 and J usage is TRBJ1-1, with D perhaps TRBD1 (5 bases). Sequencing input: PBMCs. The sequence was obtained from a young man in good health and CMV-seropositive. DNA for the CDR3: TGCGCCAGCAGCCAAGAGTGGGGCCGTGAAGCTTTCTTT. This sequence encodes CASSQEWGREAFF.